This is a list of T cell receptor beta chains from one sample in a study of blood T cell repertoires in COVID-19. Produced via immunoSEQ multiplex PCR; TCRdb's table is partial and in-frame only. The data show under 200,000 clones, more than 75% seen once. Sequencing input: peripheral blood. The receptors originated from a woman of 80 years or more with acute or convalescent COVID-19. Each CDR3 is given with its conserved first and last residue.

CDR3 protein: CASSVSPRGQTYEQYF
J gene: TRBJ2-7
V gene: TRBV6-4

CDR3 protein: CASSLGLFLYEQYF
J gene: TRBJ2-7
V gene: TRBV7-2

CDR3 protein: CASSLGGAGGIYEQYF
J gene: TRBJ2-7
V gene: TRBV27

CDR3 protein: CASSPSPDRGDF
J gene: TRBJ1-6
V gene: TRBV5-8

CDR3 protein: CASSLRETNQPQHF
J gene: TRBJ1-5
V gene: TRBV5-4

CDR3 protein: CASSGPGGYQPQHF
J gene: TRBJ1-5
V gene: TRBV7-9

CDR3 protein: CASSQDFLAGARETQYF
J gene: TRBJ2-5
V gene: TRBV4-3

CDR3 protein: CASSLTGEDNQPQHF
J gene: TRBJ1-5
V gene: TRBV7-2

CDR3 protein: CASSSQTRAATEAFF
J gene: TRBJ1-1
V gene: TRBV5-5

CDR3 protein: CASSPSFSTEADTQYF
J gene: TRBJ2-3
V gene: TRBV18

CDR3 protein: CASSTLRQSGRVEAFF
J gene: TRBJ1-1
V gene: TRBV27

CDR3 protein: CASSQEGQEPDTQYF
J gene: TRBJ2-3
V gene: TRBV4-2

CDR3 protein: CASSEWRGDVTEAFF
J gene: TRBJ1-1
V gene: TRBV25-1

CDR3 protein: CASSATAGGVIRTEAFF
J gene: TRBJ1-1
V gene: TRBV9

CDR3 protein: CASSLAGERSDTQYF
J gene: TRBJ2-3
V gene: TRBV7-2

CDR3 protein: CSGSGGSAEAFF
J gene: TRBJ1-1
V gene: TRBV29-1

CDR3 protein: CASSPGGRYEQYF
J gene: TRBJ2-7
V gene: TRBV28

CDR3 protein: CASSRQDRAYEQYF
J gene: TRBJ2-7
V gene: TRBV5-1

CDR3 protein: CASSQQGWTDTQYF
J gene: TRBJ2-3
V gene: TRBV27

CDR3 protein: CASSAGGETQYF
J gene: TRBJ2-5
V gene: TRBV9

CDR3 protein: CASSQDGQGSAGYTF
J gene: TRBJ1-2
V gene: TRBV4-3

CDR3 protein: CSVESPRGAHNEQFF
J gene: TRBJ2-1
V gene: TRBV29-1

CDR3 protein: CASSPRDSYEQYF
J gene: TRBJ2-7
V gene: TRBV18

CDR3 protein: CAWIGKGGTGELFF
J gene: TRBJ2-2
V gene: TRBV30

CDR3 protein: CASTRGQGYGETQYF
J gene: TRBJ2-5
V gene: TRBV6-5

CDR3 protein: CASSFRTSGTIPYF
J gene: TRBJ2-7
V gene: TRBV3-1/TRBV3-2

CDR3 protein: CATSRVAETQYF
J gene: TRBJ2-5
V gene: TRBV15

CDR3 protein: CASSLVAGVETQYF
J gene: TRBJ2-5
V gene: TRBV7-2

CDR3 protein: CAWSRVEAFF
J gene: TRBJ1-1
V gene: TRBV30

CDR3 protein: CASSLFGGPLHF
J gene: TRBJ1-6
V gene: TRBV27

CDR3 protein: CASSTGGAAQETQYF
J gene: TRBJ2-5
V gene: TRBV2

CDR3 protein: CASGLTGGNTIYF
J gene: TRBJ1-3
V gene: TRBV12-5

CDR3 protein: CASKKLSSYNSPLHF
J gene: TRBJ1-6
V gene: TRBV5-1

CDR3 protein: CASSFQDYRANTEAFF
J gene: TRBJ1-1
V gene: TRBV7-2

CDR3 protein: CASSQSGWNQPQHF
J gene: TRBJ1-5
V gene: TRBV6-5

CDR3 protein: CASSSPGQNSYEQYF
J gene: TRBJ2-7
V gene: TRBV27

CDR3 protein: CASSSSSSYEQYF
J gene: TRBJ2-7
V gene: TRBV28

CDR3 protein: CASSPGGAGTDTQYF
J gene: TRBJ2-3
V gene: TRBV18

CDR3 protein: CASSLTGQDYGYTF
J gene: TRBJ1-2
V gene: TRBV18

CDR3 protein: CASSPGGNEQFF
J gene: TRBJ2-1
V gene: TRBV2

CDR3 protein: CASQPLNSGSTNEQYF
J gene: TRBJ2-7
V gene: TRBV18

CDR3 protein: CASTIRGVEDEAFF
J gene: TRBJ1-1
V gene: TRBV7-9

CDR3 protein: CASSSERTSYEQYF
J gene: TRBJ2-7
V gene: TRBV7-8

CDR3 protein: CSVENTGGVGSGELFF
J gene: TRBJ2-2
V gene: TRBV29-1

CDR3 protein: CASSQDPSGYSTDTQYF
J gene: TRBJ2-3
V gene: TRBV4-3

CDR3 protein: CASSSTGANTEAFF
J gene: TRBJ1-1
V gene: TRBV5-1

CDR3 protein: CATSRDRVTNYGYTF
J gene: TRBJ1-2
V gene: TRBV15

CDR3 protein: CASRYMEKLFF
J gene: TRBJ1-4
V gene: TRBV6-5

CDR3 protein: CASSFGGQGNEKLFF
J gene: TRBJ1-4
V gene: TRBV7-2

CDR3 protein: CASSLQAITYNEQFF
J gene: TRBJ2-1
V gene: TRBV28

CDR3 protein: CASSRGNRIAAQYF
J gene: TRBJ2-5
V gene: TRBV27

CDR3 protein: CASSPGWVAFF
J gene: TRBJ1-1
V gene: TRBV12-3/TRBV12-4

CDR3 protein: CASSYTGGGGDGYTF
J gene: TRBJ1-2
V gene: TRBV6-6

CDR3 protein: CAWGTGAKADTQYF
J gene: TRBJ2-3
V gene: TRBV30

CDR3 protein: CASSKGLAGHNEQFF
J gene: TRBJ2-1
V gene: TRBV11-2

CDR3 protein: CAWSVRAGVYNEQFF
J gene: TRBJ2-1
V gene: TRBV30

CDR3 protein: CASSPIGGPGEKLFF
J gene: TRBJ1-4
V gene: TRBV2